This T cell receptor (beta chain) was captured by sequencing in a study of vaccination and CD4 T cells after COVID-19. Study-level information: Post-diagnosis, post-COVID samples were collected after a median approximately 91 days, ranging 35 to 161. Post-vaccination samples were procured at a median of 72 days following dose two (range 14 to 241).

The time point: late sampling 161 to 241 days after vaccination in three convalescent patients. Noted treatment: approximately nine-day PBMC culture with coronavirus spike peptide pools or control peptides (ViraFEST assay). Findings of the study overall: Spike mono-reactivity held for 304 of 307 vaccine-specific clones in convalescent patients. The median number of SARS-CoV-2-reactive clonotypes increased from around 20 to 38, a change that did not reach significance.

The CDR3 is 15 residues long. V gave up 3 bases and J gave up 4 bases, with 13 bases separating them. Germline V lookup: CDR1 KGHDR, CDR2 SFDVKD. With the Oncomine TCR Beta short-read assay, DNA from cultured CD4+ T cells was sequenced. TCRdb ran MiXCR on the PCR reads and lists one entry per CDR3 protein. The sample lists 20,000 to 25,000 distinct CDR3 sequences, 46% occurring once. A note on this clonotype: Its antigen is as yet unknown.

The sample consisted of CD4+ T cells from blood, cultured in vitro, taken about 7 months after SARS-CoV-2 vaccination. J is TRBJ2-3 and V is TRBV24-1; TRBD1 might be the D (6 bases). The source of this sequence is a human donor who had recovered from COVID-19. DNA of the CDR3: TGTGCCACCAGTGATCCCGGGACAAAGCCAGATACGCAGTATTTT. It yields the protein CATSDPGTKPDTQYF.